A selection of T cell receptor beta chains follows, all from one sample in a study of cytomegalovirus exposure and HLA in healthy donors. Data came from immunoSEQ multiplex PCR; TCRdb stores just in-frame clones and leaves some out. The sample contains some 150,000 clones, 70% to 75% of which appear only once. Sequencing was done on a sample of PBMCs. These receptors all stem from a human donor in good health. The CDR3 runs from the conserved cysteine through the conserved F or W. The order of the fields is D gene, V gene, J gene, clone size, CDR3 protein, CDR3 DNA. D genes are given only for firm matches. The listing skips clone size in some rows; elsewhere it reads once, few, many or a size class.

.	TRBV4-1	TRBJ2-5	.	CASGTGLGTQYF	TGCGCCAGCGGCACAGGGTTAGGGACCCAGTACTTC
.	TRBV7-3	TRBJ1-1	.	CASSSVGGAEAFF	TGTGCCAGCAGCTCGGTGGGAGGCGCTGAAGCTTTCTTT
.	TRBV6-6	TRBJ2-1	.	CASSYTYSEQFF	TGTGCCAGCAGTTACACGTACAGTGAGCAGTTCTTC
TRBD1	TRBV5-1	TRBJ2-7	.	CASSPGTAQYF	TGCGCCAGCAGCCCAGGGACAGCGCAGTACTTC
.	TRBV29-1	TRBJ1-1	.	CSVEVRGRGNTEAFF	TGCAGCGTTGAAGTGAGAGGCAGGGGGAACACTGAAGCTTTCTTT
TRBD1	TRBV5-1	TRBJ2-2	once	CASSLGNTGAGELFF	TGCGCCAGCAGCTTGGGAAACACAGGGGCTGGGGAGCTGTTTTTT
TRBD1	TRBV2	TRBJ1-5	.	CASSTTDRGGQPQHF	TGTGCCAGCAGTACTACAGACAGGGGCGGCCAGCCCCAGCATTTT
TRBD2	TRBV6-1	TRBJ2-5	.	CASRPGLAYQETQYF	TGTGCCAGCAGACCGGGACTAGCGTACCAAGAGACCCAGTACTTC
TRBD2	TRBV18	TRBJ2-3	.	CASSRREGGSTDTQYF	TGTGCCAGCTCACGCAGGGAGGGAGGTAGCACAGATACGCAGTATTTT
.	TRBV7-8	TRBJ1-1	once	CASSSSRHLDTEAFF	TGTGCCAGCAGCTCGTCCAGGCATCTGGACACTGAAGCTTTCTTT
.	TRBV4-1	TRBJ2-5	few	CASSQEGREETQYF	TGCGCCAGCAGCCAAGAAGGCAGGGAAGAGACCCAGTACTTC
TRBD2	TRBV7-3	TRBJ2-7	few	CASSLAGGPGYEQYF	TGTGCCAGCAGTTTAGCGGGAGGGCCAGGGTACGAGCAGTACTTC
.	TRBV7-8	TRBJ1-1	.	CASSLGTGLNTEAFF	TGTGCCAGCAGCTTAGGTACAGGCCTGAACACTGAAGCTTTCTTT